Presented here are 7 T cell receptor beta chains from one specimen sequenced in a study of blood T cell repertoires in COVID-19. Sequencing used immunoSEQ multiplex PCR; TCRdb keeps in-frame clones, though not all of them. Here the sample spans about 170,000 clones, approximately 90% being singletons. Sequenced input: peripheral blood. The receptors shown here come from an elderly woman in a cohort sampled during active or convalescent COVID-19.

This clone was detected only once. The rearrangement uses TRBV5-5 and TRBJ1-2; the D is unclear. Looked up from germline, CDR1 is SGHKS and CDR2 is YYEKEE (reference sequence). Trimming removed 0 bases from V and 4 bases from J, with 7 bases in between. CDR3 length: 13 amino acids. CDR3 nucleotide sequence: TGTGCCAGCAGCTTGGCCGCAGGCTATGGCTACACCTTC. This translates into CASSLAAGYGYTF.

This clone was detected once. This chain links TRBV2 with TRBJ1-1; D is unclear. The CDR3 consists of 15 residues. Per the germline V gene, CDR1 is SNHLY and CDR2 is FYNNEI. The V gene lost 3 bases and the J gene lost 1 base, with 12 bases spanning the gap. In DNA form, the CDR3 reads TGTGCCAGCAGTGATCGGGTAGGTCGGAACACTGAAGCTTTCTTT. This encodes CASSDRVGRNTEAFF.

The chain joins TRBV28 to TRBJ2-1; 14 positions agree with TRBD2. V dropped 6 bases and J dropped 9; count of bases not matched to a gene: 7. The CDR3 length is 15 residues. Germline V gene lookup returns CDR1 MDHEN and CDR2 SYDVKM. Written as DNA, the CDR3 is TGTGCCAGCAGCCAGGGACTAGCGGGAGTTGGTGAGCAGTTCTTC. Protein: CASSQGLAGVGEQFF.

The J gene is TRBJ2-2, the V gene TRBV7-9, with 7 bases fitting TRBD2. The CDR3 spans 15 residues. Germline V gives CDR1 SEHNR, CDR2 FQNEAQ (reference sequence). V trimming: 11 bases; J trimming: 0 bases; junction bases outside the gene matches: 9. This CDR3 reads CASRAGVANTGELFF. The DNA of the CDR3 is TGTGCCTCGCGGGCGGGAGTGGCGAACACCGGGGAGCTGTTTTTT.

The chain uses TRBV28 and TRBJ1-3, with TRBD1 matching 7 bases. Germline V CDR1 and CDR2: MDHEN, SYDVKM. This CDR3 is 13 amino acids long. This chain's CDR3 is CATEGALGNTIYF. The CDR3 nucleotides are TGTGCGACCGAGGGGGCCCTTGGAAACACCATATATTTT.

This chain connects TRBV29-1 to TRBJ1-5, with D possibly TRBD1 on 6 matching bases. Germline V lookup: CDR1 SQVTM, CDR2 ANQGSEA. V lost 4 bases to trimming and J lost 0 bases, with 7 bases between them. This CDR3 contains 13 residues. The CDR3 DNA is TGCAGCGTTGGGACAGATAGCAATCAGCCCCAGCATTTT. Its translation is CSVGTDSNQPQHF.

The rearrangement links TRBV9 to TRBJ2-7, with 9 bases matching TRBD1. V lost 4 bases and J lost 4; bases outside the gene matches: 9. This CDR3 region has 15 residues. CDR1 and CDR2 (germline): SGDLS, YYNGEE. CDR3 amino acids: CASSLSSGQGYEQYF. CDR3 in DNA: TGTGCCAGCAGCCTTAGTTCGGGACAGGGTTACGAGCAGTACTTC.